Below are 26 T cell receptor beta chains sequenced from a single sample in a study of monozygotic twins with inflammatory bowel disease. For each CDR3 protein, TCRdb gives one entry from its re-call of the 5' RACE reads, without DNA. Its table lists a few hundred thousand distinct CDR3 sequences. Sequences were obtained from blood. These receptors all stem from a human donor with ulcerative colitis or Crohn's disease, or a healthy co-twin of an affected twin (not recorded which).

The rearrangement uses TRBV5-1 and TRBJ2-3; there is no DNA to check the TCRdb D call of TRBD2. CDR3 length equals 15 residues. Germline values: CDR1 SGHRS, CDR2 YFSETQ. The CDR3 region is CASSLWREGKDTQYF.

The gene calls are TRBV4-1 and TRBJ2-7; the D gene TCRdb calls, TRBD1, cannot be checked with no DNA. CDR3 length equals 14 residues. From germline, CDR1 is MGHRA and CDR2 YSYEKL. CDR3 in amino acids: CASSPAGVAYEQYF.

The chain has TRBV5-6 and TRBJ2-5; TCRdb's D call, TRBD1, is unchecked because there is no DNA. The CDR3 is 14 amino acids. Looked up from germline, CDR1 is SGHDT and CDR2 is YYEEEE. CDR3 region: CASSLEGHRETQYF.

The chain couples TRBV20-1 to TRBJ1-2. Germline V gives CDR1 DFQATT, CDR2 SNEGSKA (reference sequence). This CDR3 has 12 residues. CDR3 sequence reads: CSAEGIREVYTF.

This rearrangement joins TRBV5-1 to TRBJ1-1; the D call from TCRdb, TRBD1, cannot be confirmed without DNA. Germline V gene sequence: CDR1 SGHRS, CDR2 YFSETQ. The CDR3 contains 14 residues. This chain's CDR3 is CASSFTGWGTEAFF.

The V gene is TRBV19, the J gene TRBJ2-1. CDR3 size: 13 residues. Germline V gene lookup returns CDR1 LNHDA and CDR2 SQIVND (reference sequence). CDR3 sequence: CASSIIKGDEQFF.

The V gene is TRBV20-1, the J gene TRBJ1-1. The CDR3 runs 12 residues. CDR1 and CDR2 from the germline V gene are DFQATT and SNEGSKA (reference sequence). CDR3 sequence: CSARRQNTEAFF.

The chain is built from TRBV4-1 and TRBJ1-5; without DNA, the TCRdb call of TRBD1 cannot be checked. CDR1 and CDR2 (germline): MGHRA, YSYEKL. The CDR3 contains 14 residues. CDR3 residues: CASSPLGRVQPQHF.

This rearrangement joins TRBV6-1 to TRBJ2-7. Germline CDR1 reads MNHNS; CDR2 reads SASEGT. The CDR3 loop spans 12 amino acids. CDR3 protein: CASRSGSTEQYF.

The genes are TRBV7-9 and TRBJ2-3; TCRdb proposes TRBD1, but this gene call is untestable without DNA. Germline-derived CDR1 and CDR2 are SEHNR and FQNEAQ (reference sequence). The CDR3 spans 15 residues. The CDR3 reads CASPNELGGTDTQYF.

This CDR3 reads CASSGVMDYEQYF. The chain uses TRBV2 and TRBJ2-7. CDR1 and CDR2 from the germline V gene are SNHLY and FYNNEI. This CDR3 has 13 amino acids.

The genes are TRBV18 and TRBJ2-3; TCRdb's D gene call, TRBD1, goes unchecked for lack of DNA. Looked up from germline, CDR1 is KGHSH and CDR2 is LQKENI. The CDR3 consists of 16 residues. The CDR3 here is CASSPLGTGGTDTQYF. The variable domain in full, with the rest retrieved from reference TRBV18 and TRBJ2-3, is NAGVMQNPRHLVRRRGQEARLRCSPMKGHSHVYWYRQLPEEGLKFMVYLQKENIIDESGMPKERFSAEFPKEGPSILRIQQVVRGDSAAYFCASSPLGTGGTDTQYFGPGTRLTVL.

The chain employs TRBV20-1 and TRBJ2-1; TCRdb designates TRBD1, a call that cannot be tested without DNA. CDR1 is DFQATT and CDR2 is SNEGSKA in the germline V gene (reference sequence). This CDR3 has 14 amino acids. The CDR3 region is CSALRQPLGNEQFF.

This rearrangement joins TRBV9 to TRBJ2-5; TCRdb's assignment of TRBD2 cannot be checked, as there is no DNA. Germline V gene data show CDR1 as SGDLS and CDR2 as YYNGEE. The length of the CDR3 is 14 residues. CDR3 in amino acids: CASSVAVPAETQYF.

The gene calls are TRBV5-8 and TRBJ2-3; TCRdb's D call of TRBD2 is untestable without DNA. From germline, CDR1 is SGHTS and CDR2 YDEGEE. There are 16 residues in the CDR3. The chain's CDR3 is CASSWGVAGDTDTQYF. Supplemented by reference TRBV5-8 and TRBJ2-3, the full variable domain reads EAGVTQSPTHLIKTRGQQATLRCSPISGHTSVYWYQQALGLGLQFLLWYDEGEERNRGNFPPRFSGRQFPNYSSELNVNALELEDSALYLCASSWGVAGDTDTQYFGPGTRLTVL.

The rearrangement joins TRBV12-3 or TRBV12-4 to TRBJ1-2; TCRdb lists TRBD1, though no DNA is available to test this call. The CDR3 is 14 amino acids. This CDR3 reads CASSPGPGMGGYTF.

The J gene is TRBJ2-3, the V gene TRBV20-1; TCRdb lists TRBD1, though no DNA is available to test this call. This CDR3 comprises 13 residues. CDR1 DFQATT and CDR2 SNEGSKA come from the germline V gene (reference sequence). The CDR3 loop is CSASTGARGTQYF.

The chain has TRBV7-9 and TRBJ1-1. Per germline, CDR1 SEHNR and CDR2 FQNEAQ (reference sequence). The CDR3 has 14 residues. The CDR3 reads CASSSAYGNTEAFF.

The rearrangement uses TRBV27 and TRBJ1-2. Per germline, CDR1 MNHEY and CDR2 SMNVEV (reference sequence). The CDR3 loop spans 13 amino acids. CDR3 sequence: CASRPSSATRYTF.

The chain links TRBV29-1 to TRBJ1-1; no DNA is available, so the TRBD1 call from TCRdb remains unchecked. Germline CDR1 SQVTM, CDR2 ANQGSEA. This CDR3 is 15 amino acids long. CDR3 region: CSVVRTGDSNTEAFF.

The chain is built from TRBV4-3 and TRBJ2-7. Per the germline V gene, CDR1 is LGHNA and CDR2 is YSLEER. The CDR3 is 14 residues long. CDR3 amino acids: CASSQDHLGYEQYF.

The V and J genes are TRBV5-1 and TRBJ2-2; checking the TCRdb D call of TRBD2 is not possible without DNA. The CDR3 has 18 residues. In germline, CDR1 is SGHRS, CDR2 YFSETQ. The CDR3 sequence: CASSPVAAGALLSGELFF.

This chain uses TRBV3-1 with TRBJ2-7; TCRdb gives TRBD2 as the D gene, but with no DNA this cannot be confirmed. The CDR3 consists of 15 residues. Germline V gene data show CDR1 as LGHDT and CDR2 as YNNKEL (reference sequence). CDR3 residues: CASSHLTSGGYEQYF.

This chain joins TRBV7-2 and TRBJ1-1; checking the TCRdb D call of TRBD1 is not possible without DNA. Germline V gene lookup returns CDR1 SGHTA and CDR2 FQGNSA. CDR3 length: 15 amino acids. The CDR3 spells CASRFDDRVNTKAFF. The full variable domain, its missing parts supplied by reference TRBV7-2 and TRBJ1-1, is GAGVSQSPSNKVTEKGKDVELRCDPISGHTALYWYRQSLGQGLEFLIYFQGNSAPDKSGLPSDRFSAERTGGSVSTLTIQRTQQEDSAVYLCASRFDDRVNTKAFFGQGTRLTVV.

The chain carries TRBV5-1 and TRBJ2-1. CDR1 is SGHRS, CDR2 YFSETQ, per germline. The CDR3 is 16 amino acids. The CDR3 loop reads CASSLEAGYLYNEQFF.

The V and J genes are TRBV29-1 and TRBJ2-1; the D call of TRBD1 rests on TCRdb alone, since no DNA is present to check it. Germline lookup yields CDR1 SQVTM and CDR2 ANQGSEA. The CDR3 contains 15 residues. The CDR3 loop is CSVEAQGGTYNEQFF.